The 11 T cell receptor beta chains listed next were all sequenced from one sample in a study of shared clonotypes between healthy human individuals. Measured with immunoSEQ multiplex PCR; TCRdb has only the in-frame clones, and not every one. In the table there are millions of clones, approximately 95% of which are singletons. It was CD45RO-negative cells, positively selected for CCR7, that made up naive CD8 cells, with terminally differentiated effector memory CD45RA+ cells excluded. Sequences were obtained from naive CD8+ T cells sorted from blood. These receptors were obtained from a man younger than 35 in good health.

A single count supports this clone. The chain carries TRBV18 and TRBJ2-5; a possible D gene is TRBD2 (5 bases). Trimming took 0 bases from V and 4 from J, leaving 15 bases between them. The germline V gene has CDR1 KGHSH and CDR2 LQKENI. The CDR3 consists of 16 residues. The CDR3 sequence is CASSPPPSLSRETQYF. The CDR3 DNA is TGTGCCAGCTCACCACCGCCTAGCCTCAGTCGAGAGACCCAGTACTTC.

This rearrangement joins TRBV6-6 to TRBJ2-3, with D possibly being TRBD2 (5 bases). The V gene lost 11 bases and the J gene lost 3 bases, with 18 bases spanning the gap. Germline-derived CDR1 and CDR2 are MNHNY and SVGAGI (reference sequence). The CDR3 covers 14 residues. CDR3 in DNA: TGTGCCGCGGGCCCCATTATAGATACAGATACGCAGTATTTT. Residues: CAAGPIIDTDTQYF.

The chain links TRBV29-1 to TRBJ1-2; weak D call: TRBD1 (5 bases). Germline V gene lookup returns CDR1 SQVTM and CDR2 ANQGSEA. The CDR3 totals 15 residues. Trimming pared 2 bases from V and 0 bases from J, leaving 13 bases between. The CDR3: CSVELETAPNYGYTF. Written as DNA, the CDR3 is TGCAGCGTTGAATTGGAGACAGCTCCTAACTATGGCTACACCTTC.

The chain uses TRBV5-4 and TRBJ2-3; 10 nucleotides align to TRBD2. Germline CDR1 and CDR2: SGHNT and YYREEE (reference sequence). V gave up 0 bases and J gave up 4 bases; unmatched junction bases: 2. The CDR3 runs to 15 residues. The CDR3 spells CASSLGTSGADTQYF. CDR3 in DNA: TGTGCCAGCAGCTTGGGCACTAGCGGGGCAGATACGCAGTATTTT.

The V and J genes are TRBV19 and TRBJ2-1, with a possible D match to TRBD2 (6 bases). Trimming took 5 bases from V and 5 from J, leaving 13 bases between them. CDR3 size: 14 residues. Germline loops: CDR1 LNHDA, CDR2 SQIVND (reference sequence). The CDR3 coding sequence is TGTGCCAGTAGTTACGCGGGGTATAACAATGAGCAGTTCTTC. Its translation: CASSYAGYNNEQFF.

This CDR3 reads CASSSLLAGEGADTQYF. The CDR3 coding sequence is TGTGCCAGCAGTTCCCTCCTAGCGGGAGAAGGGGCAGATACGCAGTATTTT. This sequence joins TRBV27 and TRBJ2-3; TRBD2 aligns across 10 bases. The CDR3 runs to 17 residues. Trimming cost V 4 bases and J 4 bases; bases outside gene matches: 11. CDR1 is MNHEY and CDR2 is SMNVEV in the germline V gene (reference sequence).

Here the CDR3 reads CASSMSGTGSGYTF. The CDR3 nucleotides are TGTGCCAGTAGTATGTCCGGGACAGGGAGCGGCTACACCTTC. V is TRBV19 and J is TRBJ1-2; 9 positions agree with TRBD1. Per germline, CDR1 LNHDA and CDR2 SQIVND (reference sequence). There are 14 residues in the CDR3. V was clipped by 3 bases and J by 8 bases; unmatched bases: 7.

The rearrangement joins TRBV4-1 to TRBJ1-5; a weak D match, TRBD1 (5 bases). The CDR3 has 14 residues. CDR1 is MGHRA, CDR2 YSYEKL, per germline. With 4 bases removed from V and 9 bases from J, the gap between germline ends came to 16 bases. Here the CDR3 reads CASSPGDYTGPQHF. The CDR3 DNA follows: TGCGCCAGCAGCCCGGGGGACTACACAGGGCCCCAGCATTTT.

The V call is TRBV4-1, the J call TRBJ2-1; 8 bases fit TRBD2. V dropped 4 bases and J dropped 8; count of bases not matched to a gene: 7. This CDR3 comprises 14 residues. Germline V gene sequence: CDR1 MGHRA, CDR2 YSYEKL. CDR3 in amino acids: CASSRGSGTYEQFF. CDR3 bases: TGCGCCAGCAGCCGGGGTAGCGGGACCTATGAGCAGTTCTTC.

The chain joins TRBV29-1 to TRBJ2-3, with 12 bases lining up with TRBD2. Trimming cost V 4 bases and J 2 bases; bases outside gene matches: 13. CDR3 length: 18 amino acids. Germline CDR1 reads SQVTM; CDR2 reads ANQGSEA. DNA for the CDR3: TGCAGCGTTGTGCGGCTAGCGGGAGGGAGTTGGGTCACAGATACGCAGTATTTT. It is translated as CSVVRLAGGSWVTDTQYF.

The V gene is TRBV5-1, the J gene TRBJ2-7; TRBD2 matches 12 bases. CDR1 SGHRS and CDR2 YFSETQ come from the germline V gene. The V segment lost 0 bases and the J segment 4 bases; nucleotides outside the gene matches: 5. This CDR3 spans 16 amino acids. CDR3 in amino acids: CASSLARTSGRYEQYF. CDR3 DNA: TGCGCCAGCAGCTTGGCCAGAACTAGCGGGAGGTACGAGCAGTACTTC.